One and the same sample provided the 7 T cell receptor beta chains below, sequenced in a study of blood T cell repertoires in COVID-19. Only in-frame clones appear in the TCRdb table, and some are missing; sequencing was by immunoSEQ multiplex PCR. This sample yields 300,000 to 350,000 clones, of which about nine tenths are seen a single time; approximately 1% belongs to the top ten. Material: PBMCs or T cells enriched from blood (not recorded which). The receptors originated from a woman aged 25 to 39 who had been exposed to COVID-19.

The gene calls are TRBV11-2 and TRBJ2-5, with D possibly matching TRBD2 (6 bases). CDR3 length: 17 residues. Trimming removed 5 bases from V and 5 bases from J, with 24 bases in between. Per the germline V gene, CDR1 is SGHAT and CDR2 is FQNNGV. The DNA for the CDR3 is TGTGCCAGCAGCCCCGGTCGCAGGCCCCGCGGGGACGAGACCCAGTACTTC. Translating gives CASSPGRRPRGDETQYF. The complete variable domain, with remaining parts taken from reference TRBV11-2 and TRBJ2-5, reads EAGVAQSPRYKIIEKRQSVAFWCNPISGHATLYWYQQILGQGPKLLIQFQNNGVVDDSQLPKDRFSAERLKGVDSTLKIQPAKLEDSAVYLCASSPGRRPRGDETQYFGPGTRLLVL.

This chain connects TRBV14 to TRBJ2-1, with D possibly being TRBD2 (6 bases). Germline lookup yields CDR1 SGHDN and CDR2 FVKESK. The CDR3 contains 14 residues. V lost 6 bases and J 1 base, leaving 10 bases between the germline ends. The CDR3 nucleotides are TGTGCCAGCAGTCTCCGGGGGTCCTACAATGAGCAGTTCTTC. Its protein product is CASSLRGSYNEQFF. The variable domain in full, with the rest retrieved from reference TRBV14 and TRBJ2-1, is EAGVTQFPSHSVIEKGQTVTLRCDPISGHDNLYWYRRVMGKEIKFLLHFVKESKQDESGMPNNRFLAERTGGTYSTLKVQPAELEDSGVYFCASSLRGSYNEQFFGPGTRLTVL.

Only one count was recorded for this clone. V is TRBV19 and J is TRBJ1-6; the match to TRBD1 covers 7 bases. Per the germline V gene, CDR1 is LNHDA and CDR2 is SQIVND (reference sequence). The V gene end was trimmed by 5 bases and the J gene end by 7 bases; junction bases not matched to a gene: 5. CDR3 length: 14 amino acids. The CDR3 DNA sequence: TGTGCCAGTAGTTGGGCAGGGGGAAATTCACCCCTCCACTTT. The encoded protein is CASSWAGGNSPLHF.

This clone was found once. The rearrangement links TRBV5-1 to TRBJ2-5; perhaps TRBD2 as D (5 bases). Germline loops: CDR1 SGHRS, CDR2 YFSETQ. CDR3 length equals 11 residues. The ends were cut back, 6 bases at V and 6 bases at J, with 9 bases in the middle. This CDR3 reads CASIEGKTQYF. The CDR3 DNA follows: TGCGCCAGCATTGAGGGAAAGACCCAGTACTTC.

A word on this clone: The same CDR3 also results from other DNA sequences found in this sample. The genes are TRBV6-5 and TRBJ1-6, with D unresolved. The CDR3 runs to 13 residues. V was cut by 0 bases and J by 9 bases, with 6 bases left in between. The V gene's germline CDR1 is MNHEY and CDR2 SVGAGI. In DNA, the CDR3 is TGTGCCAGCAGTTACTCGAGTTCTTCACCCCTCCACTTT. Protein product: CASSYSSSSPLHF.

The rearrangement uses TRBV9 and TRBJ2-3; D is perhaps TRBD2 (6 bases). The length of the CDR3 is 13 residues. Germline lookup yields CDR1 SGDLS and CDR2 YYNGEE. The V and J ends lost 4 bases and 6 bases respectively, with 12 bases between them. The DNA for the CDR3 is TGTGCCAGCAGCCCTTCTAGCGCTGATACGCAGTATTTT. It specifies CASSPSSADTQYF. The full variable domain, with the rest looked up from reference TRBV9 and TRBJ2-3, is DSGVTQTPKHLITATGQRVTLRCSPRSGDLSVYWYQQSLDQGLQFLIQYYNGEERAKGNILERFSAQQFPDLHSELNLSSLELGDSALYFCASSPSSADTQYFGPGTRLTVL.

This chain uses TRBV9 with TRBJ2-1, with a possible D match to TRBD1 (5 bases). The V and J ends lost 1 base and 0 bases respectively, with 8 bases between them. Germline V gene data show CDR1 as SGDLS and CDR2 as YYNGEE. The length of the CDR3 is 15 residues. The CDR3 bases are TGTGCCAGCAGCGTACACCAGGGCTCCTACAATGAGCAGTTCTTC. Amino acids: CASSVHQGSYNEQFF.